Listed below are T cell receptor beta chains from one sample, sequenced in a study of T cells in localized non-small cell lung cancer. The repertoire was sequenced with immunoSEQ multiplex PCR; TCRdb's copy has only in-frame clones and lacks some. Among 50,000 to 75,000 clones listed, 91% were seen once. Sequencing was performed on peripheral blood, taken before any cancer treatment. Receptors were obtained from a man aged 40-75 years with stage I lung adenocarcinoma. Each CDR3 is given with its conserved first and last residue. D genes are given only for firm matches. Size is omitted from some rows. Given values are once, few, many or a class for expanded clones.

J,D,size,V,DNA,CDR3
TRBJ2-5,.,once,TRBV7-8,TGTGCCAGCAGCGAGGGACTATCAGGGGGGACCCAGTACTTC,CASSEGLSGGTQYF
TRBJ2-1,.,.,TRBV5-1,TGCGCCAGCAGCTTGGGCAGGGGTGACAATGAGCAGTTCTTC,CASSLGRGDNEQFF
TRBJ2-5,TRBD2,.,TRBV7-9,TGTGCCAGCAGCCAGAGTACAGCGGGAGGAGAGACCCAGTACTTC,CASSQSTAGGETQYF
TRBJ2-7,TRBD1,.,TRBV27,TGTGCCAGCAGTCCTCGGGACAGGTATTACGAGCAGTACTTC,CASSPRDRYYEQYF
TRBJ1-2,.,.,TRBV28,TGTGCCAGCAGTGGACAGCTAGAAAACTATGGCTACACCTTC,CASSGQLENYGYTF
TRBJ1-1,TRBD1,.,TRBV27,TGTGCCAGCAGTTTAACAGGGGGCGCGAGCACTGAAGCTTTCTTT,CASSLTGGASTEAFF
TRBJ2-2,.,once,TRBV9,TGTGCCAGCAGCGTAGCACCCACAGGGTTGACCGGGGAGCTGTTTTTT,CASSVAPTGLTGELFF
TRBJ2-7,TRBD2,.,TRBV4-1,TGCGCCAGCAGCCAAGAAGGGACTAGCGGCTCCTACGAGCAGTACTTC,CASSQEGTSGSYEQYF
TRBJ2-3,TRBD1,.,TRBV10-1,TGCGCCAGCAGTGTCGACAGGGTGGCAGATACGCAGTATTTT,CASSVDRVADTQYF
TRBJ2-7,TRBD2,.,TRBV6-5,TGTGCCAGCAGTTACAGACTAGCGGGAGTCGGCGAGCAGTACTTC,CASSYRLAGVGEQYF
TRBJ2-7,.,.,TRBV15,TGTGCCACCAGTCGGGATATCTCATACGAGCAGTACTTC,CATSRDISYEQYF
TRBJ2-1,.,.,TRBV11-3,TGTGCCAGCAGCTTAGACGGGGCCGGGAATGAGCAGTTCTTC,CASSLDGAGNEQFF
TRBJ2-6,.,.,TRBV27,TGTGCCAGCAGTTTCGAGGGCCCCTCTGGGGCCAACGTCCTGACTTTC,CASSFEGPSGANVLTF